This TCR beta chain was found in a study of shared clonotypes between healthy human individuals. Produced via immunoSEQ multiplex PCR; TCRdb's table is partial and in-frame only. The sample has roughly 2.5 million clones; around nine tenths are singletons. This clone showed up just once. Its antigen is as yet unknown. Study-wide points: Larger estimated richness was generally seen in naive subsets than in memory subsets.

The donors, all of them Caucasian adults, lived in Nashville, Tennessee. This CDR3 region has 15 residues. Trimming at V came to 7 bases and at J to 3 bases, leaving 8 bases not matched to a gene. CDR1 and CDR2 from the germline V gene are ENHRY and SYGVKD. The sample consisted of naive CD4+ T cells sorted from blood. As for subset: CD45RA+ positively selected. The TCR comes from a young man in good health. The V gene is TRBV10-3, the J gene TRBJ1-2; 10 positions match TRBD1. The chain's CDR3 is CAITNPGQGYYGYTF. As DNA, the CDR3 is TGTGCCATCACCAACCCGGGACAGGGGTACTATGGCTACACCTTC.